This T cell receptor (beta chain) was sequenced during a study of blood T cells in healthy people across ages. Overall study findings and caveats: Not knowing donor CMV status may have confounded expanded clonotype changes. It was found that TCR beta diversity correlated strongly with the percentage of naive T cells. Roughly linearly, TCR beta diversity per million T cells fell as age increased.

V lost 7 bases, J lost 11 bases, and 16 bases stayed unmatched. The CDR3 covers 15 residues. Germline V gene lookup returns CDR1 MNHEY and CDR2 SMNVEV (reference sequence). As regards this clonotype: The antigen is undetermined.

Combining a sample-barcoded 5' primer with a J-beta primer mix, a second PCR ran for roughly 7 to 11 cycles. TCRdb reprocessed the 5' RACE reads with MiXCR, giving one entry per CDR3 protein. Of about 1.4 million distinct CDR3 sequences listed, roughly 60% were seen once; the top ten hold 5% to 7%. Sequencing used blood. The chain carries TRBV27 and TRBJ2-5; TRBD2 matches 10 bases. The sequence came from a young man in good health. The CDR3, as DNA: TGTGCCAGCACCTCTAGCGGGAGAATCTCGGTGGAGCAGTACTTC. This encodes CASTSSGRISVEQYF.